The sequence of this TCR beta chain was determined in a study of read filtering for tumor transcriptome and immune sequencing. Study information: The cohort had over 16 men and roughly 13 women aged roughly 47 to 90, mean roughly 70 years. Revised staging placed roughly 8 patients in R-ISS I, some 17 in II, more than five in III.

This library used roughly 400 ng RNA and molecular barcoded adaptors spanning alpha/delta and beta/gamma chains. TCRdb fed the reads into MiXCR, producing one record per CDR3 protein. The table shows around 140,000 distinct CDR3 sequences, with roughly 13% occurring only once. This clonotype was observed at least ten times. The CDR3 is 16 amino acids. Germline-derived CDR1 and CDR2 are KGHSH and LQKENI. The ends lost 3 bases at V and 1 base at J; junction bases unmatched: 9. The gene calls are TRBV18 and TRBJ2-7, with 7 bases lining up with TRBD1. The sample was a population of CD138-negative cells sorted from bone marrow. The source is a donor over 35 with multiple myeloma. The CDR3 is CASSPSRDRRSYEQYF. CDR3 nucleotides: TGTGCCAGCTCACCCTCCCGGGACAGAAGGTCCTACGAGCAGTACTTC.